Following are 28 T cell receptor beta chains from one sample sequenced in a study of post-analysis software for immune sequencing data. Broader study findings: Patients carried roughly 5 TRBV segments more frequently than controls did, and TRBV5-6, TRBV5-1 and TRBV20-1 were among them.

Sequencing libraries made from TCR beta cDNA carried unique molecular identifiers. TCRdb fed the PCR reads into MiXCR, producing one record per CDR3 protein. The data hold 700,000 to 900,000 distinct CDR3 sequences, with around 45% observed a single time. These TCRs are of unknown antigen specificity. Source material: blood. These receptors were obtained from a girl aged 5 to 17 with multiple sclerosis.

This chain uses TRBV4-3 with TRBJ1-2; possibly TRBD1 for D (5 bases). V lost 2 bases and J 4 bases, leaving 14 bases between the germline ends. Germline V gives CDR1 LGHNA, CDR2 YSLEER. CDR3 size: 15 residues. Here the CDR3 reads CASSQNSAGGYGYTF. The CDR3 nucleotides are TGCGCCAGCAGCCAAAATTCCGCGGGGGGCTATGGCTACACCTTC.

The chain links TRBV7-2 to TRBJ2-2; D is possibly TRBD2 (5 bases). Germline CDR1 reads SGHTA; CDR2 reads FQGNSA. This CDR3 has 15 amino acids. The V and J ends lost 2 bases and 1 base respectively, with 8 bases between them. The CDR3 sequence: CASSLISENTGELFF. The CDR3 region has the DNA TGTGCCAGCAGCTTAATTAGCGAGAACACCGGGGAGCTGTTTTTT.

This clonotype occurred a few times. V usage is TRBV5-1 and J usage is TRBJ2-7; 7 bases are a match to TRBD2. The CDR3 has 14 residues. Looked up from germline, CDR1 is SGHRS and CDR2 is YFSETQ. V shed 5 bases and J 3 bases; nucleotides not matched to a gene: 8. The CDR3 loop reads CASRGREDIYEQYF. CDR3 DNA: TGCGCCAGCAGGGGTCGGGAGGACATCTACGAGCAGTACTTC.

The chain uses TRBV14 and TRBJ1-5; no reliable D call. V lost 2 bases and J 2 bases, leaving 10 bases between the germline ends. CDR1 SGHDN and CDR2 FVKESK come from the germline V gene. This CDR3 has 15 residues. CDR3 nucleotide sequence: TGTGCCAGCAGCCAACCATACAAGTGCAATCAGCCCCAGCATTTT. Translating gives CASSQPYKCNQPQHF.

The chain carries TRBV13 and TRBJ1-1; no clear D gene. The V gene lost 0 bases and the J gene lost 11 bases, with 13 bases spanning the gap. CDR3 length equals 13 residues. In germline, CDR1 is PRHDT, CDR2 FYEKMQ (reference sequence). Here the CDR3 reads CASSLGLSDDAFF. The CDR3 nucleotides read TGTGCCAGCAGCTTAGGCCTGTCCGATGACGCTTTCTTT.

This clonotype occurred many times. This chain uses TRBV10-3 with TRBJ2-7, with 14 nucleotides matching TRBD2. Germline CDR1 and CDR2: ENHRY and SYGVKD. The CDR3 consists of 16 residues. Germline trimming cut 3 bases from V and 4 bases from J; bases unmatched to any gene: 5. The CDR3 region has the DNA TGTGCCATCAGTGATAGCAGGACTAGCGGGAGGTACGAGCAGTACTTC. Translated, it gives CAISDSRTSGRYEQYF.

CDR3 residues: CASSQPGQRLEDTQYF. The CDR3 DNA reads TGTGCCAGCAGCCAACCGGGACAGCGACTTGAGGATACGCAGTATTTT. The chain carries TRBV9 and TRBJ2-3; 7 nucleotides align to TRBD1. Losses at the gene ends were 4 bases for V and 6 bases for J; bases not matched to a gene: 14. Per germline, CDR1 SGDLS and CDR2 YYNGEE. The length of the CDR3 is 16 residues.

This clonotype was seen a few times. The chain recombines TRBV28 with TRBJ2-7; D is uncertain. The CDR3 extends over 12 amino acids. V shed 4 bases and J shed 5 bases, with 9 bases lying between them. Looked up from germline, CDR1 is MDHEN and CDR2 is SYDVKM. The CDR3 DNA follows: TGTGCCAGCAGTTGGGCCTTCCACGAGCAGTACTTC. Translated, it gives CASSWAFHEQYF.

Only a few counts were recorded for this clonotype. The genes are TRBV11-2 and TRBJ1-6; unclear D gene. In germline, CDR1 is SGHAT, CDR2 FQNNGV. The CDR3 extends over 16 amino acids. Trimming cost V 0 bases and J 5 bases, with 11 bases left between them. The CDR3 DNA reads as TGTGCCAGCAGCTTAGAGGCGACCTTGAATAATTCACCCCTCCACTTT. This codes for CASSLEATLNNSPLHF.

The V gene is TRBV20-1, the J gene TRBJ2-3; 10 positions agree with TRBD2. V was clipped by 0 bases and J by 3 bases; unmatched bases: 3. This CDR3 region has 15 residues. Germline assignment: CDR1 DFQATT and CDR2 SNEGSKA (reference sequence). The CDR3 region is CSARDPSGRTDTQYF. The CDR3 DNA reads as TGCAGTGCTAGAGACCCTAGCGGGAGAACAGATACGCAGTATTTT.

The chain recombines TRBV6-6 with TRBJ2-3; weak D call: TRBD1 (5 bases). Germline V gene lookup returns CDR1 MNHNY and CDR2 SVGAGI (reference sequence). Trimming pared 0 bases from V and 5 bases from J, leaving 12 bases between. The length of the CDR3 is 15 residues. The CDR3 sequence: CASSYSLVRGDTQYF. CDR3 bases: TGTGCCAGCAGTTACTCGTTAGTAAGGGGAGATACGCAGTATTTT.

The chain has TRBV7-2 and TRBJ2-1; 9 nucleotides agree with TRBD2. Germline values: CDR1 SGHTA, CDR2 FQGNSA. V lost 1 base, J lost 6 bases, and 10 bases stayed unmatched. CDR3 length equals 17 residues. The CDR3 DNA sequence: TGTGCCAGCAGCTTAGAGGCGGGAGGGAACCCCCGCAATGAGCAGTTCTTC. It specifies CASSLEAGGNPRNEQFF.

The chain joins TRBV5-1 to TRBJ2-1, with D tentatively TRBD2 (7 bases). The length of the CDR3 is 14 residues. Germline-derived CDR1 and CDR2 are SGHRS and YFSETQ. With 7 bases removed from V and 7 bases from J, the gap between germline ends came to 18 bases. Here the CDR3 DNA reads TGCGCCAGCCAGAGGGGGGGGGGCGCGAATGAGCAGTTCTTC. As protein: CASQRGGGANEQFF.

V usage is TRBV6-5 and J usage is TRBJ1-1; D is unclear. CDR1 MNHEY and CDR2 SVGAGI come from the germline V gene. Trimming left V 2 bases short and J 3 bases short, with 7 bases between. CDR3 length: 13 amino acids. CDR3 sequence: CASSYTKDTEAFF. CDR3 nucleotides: TGTGCCAGCAGTTACACGAAGGACACTGAAGCTTTCTTT.

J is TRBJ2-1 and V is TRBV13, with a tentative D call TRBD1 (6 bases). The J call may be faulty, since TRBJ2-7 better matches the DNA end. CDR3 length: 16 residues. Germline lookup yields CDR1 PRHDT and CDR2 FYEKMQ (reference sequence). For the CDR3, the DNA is TGTGCCAGCAGGTCTACAGGGAAAGGGTCCTACAATGAGCAGTACTTC. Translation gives CASRSTGKGSYNEQYF.

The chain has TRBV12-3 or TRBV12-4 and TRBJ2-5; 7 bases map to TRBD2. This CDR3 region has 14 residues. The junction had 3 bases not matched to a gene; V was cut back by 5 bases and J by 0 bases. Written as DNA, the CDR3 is TGTGCCAGCAGTGGACTAGGGTACCAAGAGACCCAGTACTTC. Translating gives CASSGLGYQETQYF.

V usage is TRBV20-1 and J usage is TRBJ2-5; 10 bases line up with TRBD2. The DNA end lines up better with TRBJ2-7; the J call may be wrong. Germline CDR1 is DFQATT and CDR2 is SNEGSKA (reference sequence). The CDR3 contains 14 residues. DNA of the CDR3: TGCAGTGCTAGCCTTAGCGGGAGGCTGTACGAGCAGTACTTC. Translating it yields CSASLSGRLYEQYF.

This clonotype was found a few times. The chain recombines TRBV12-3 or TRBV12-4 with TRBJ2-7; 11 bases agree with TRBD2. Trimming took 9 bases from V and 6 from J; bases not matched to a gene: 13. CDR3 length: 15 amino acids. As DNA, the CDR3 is TGTGCCAGTTCCCCCCTACTAGCGGGAGTTTTCGAGCAGTACTTC. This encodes CASSPLLAGVFEQYF.

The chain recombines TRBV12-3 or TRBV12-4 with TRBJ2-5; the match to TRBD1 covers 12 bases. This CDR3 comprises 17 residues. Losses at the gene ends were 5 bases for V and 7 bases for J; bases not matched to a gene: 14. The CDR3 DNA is TGTGCCAGCAGTCGCAGGGACAGGGGGCATAAGAACGGGACCCAGTACTTC. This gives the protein CASSRRDRGHKNGTQYF.

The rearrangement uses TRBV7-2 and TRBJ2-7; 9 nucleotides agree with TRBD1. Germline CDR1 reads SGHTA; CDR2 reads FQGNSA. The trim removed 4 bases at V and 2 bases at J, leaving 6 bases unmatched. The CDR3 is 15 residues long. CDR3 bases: TGTGCCAGCAGCTCAACCGGGACAGGGACCTACGAGCAGTACTTC. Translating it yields CASSSTGTGTYEQYF. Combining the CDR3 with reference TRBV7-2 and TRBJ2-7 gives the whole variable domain GAGVSQSPSNKVTEKGKDVELRCDPISGHTALYWYRQSLGQGLEFLIYFQGNSAPDKSGLPSDRFSAERTGGSVSTLTIQRTQQEDSAVYLCASSSTGTGTYEQYFGPGTRLTVT.

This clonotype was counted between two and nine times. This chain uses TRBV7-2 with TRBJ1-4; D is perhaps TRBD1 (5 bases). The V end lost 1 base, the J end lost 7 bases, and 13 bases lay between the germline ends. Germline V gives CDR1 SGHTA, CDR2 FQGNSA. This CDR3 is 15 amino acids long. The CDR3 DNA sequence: TGTGCCAGCAGCTTAGGGGGCAGGAACCCTGAAAAACTGTTTTTT. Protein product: CASSLGGRNPEKLFF. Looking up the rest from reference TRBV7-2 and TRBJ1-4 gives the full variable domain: GAGVSQSPSNKVTEKGKDVELRCDPISGHTALYWYRQSLGQGLEFLIYFQGNSAPDKSGLPSDRFSAERTGGSVSTLTIQRTQQEDSAVYLCASSLGGRNPEKLFFGSGTQLSVL.

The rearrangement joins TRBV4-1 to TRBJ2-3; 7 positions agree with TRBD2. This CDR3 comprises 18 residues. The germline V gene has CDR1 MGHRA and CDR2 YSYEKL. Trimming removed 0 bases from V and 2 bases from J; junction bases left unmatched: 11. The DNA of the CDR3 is TGCGCCAGCAGCCAAGACATAGCAGGGCTAGCGGCCACAGATACGCAGTATTTT. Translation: CASSQDIAGLAATDTQYF.

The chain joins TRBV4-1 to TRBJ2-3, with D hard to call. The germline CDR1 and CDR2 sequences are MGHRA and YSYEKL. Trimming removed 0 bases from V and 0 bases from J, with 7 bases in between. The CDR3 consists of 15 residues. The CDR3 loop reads CASSQELSSTDTQYF. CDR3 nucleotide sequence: TGCGCCAGCAGCCAAGAACTCTCTAGCACAGATACGCAGTATTTT.

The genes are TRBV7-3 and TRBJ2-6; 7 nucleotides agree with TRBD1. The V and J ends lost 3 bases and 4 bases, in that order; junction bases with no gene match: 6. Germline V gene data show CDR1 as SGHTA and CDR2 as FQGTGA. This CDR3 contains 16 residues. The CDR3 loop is CASSLTTGYGANVLTF. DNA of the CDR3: TGTGCCAGCAGCTTGACGACAGGGTACGGGGCCAACGTCCTGACTTTC.

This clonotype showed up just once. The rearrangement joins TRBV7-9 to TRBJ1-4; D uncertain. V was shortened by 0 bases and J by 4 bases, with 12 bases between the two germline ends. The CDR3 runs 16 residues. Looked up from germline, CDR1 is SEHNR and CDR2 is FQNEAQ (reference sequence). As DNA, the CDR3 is TGTGCCAGCAGCTTAGCGGGTGCCATTCTTAATGAAAAACTGTTTTTT. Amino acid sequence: CASSLAGAILNEKLFF.

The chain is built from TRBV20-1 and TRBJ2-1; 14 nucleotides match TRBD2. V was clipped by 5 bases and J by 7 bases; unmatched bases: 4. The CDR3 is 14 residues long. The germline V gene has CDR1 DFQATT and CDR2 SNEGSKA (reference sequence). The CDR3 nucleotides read TGCAGTGCTGGGACTAGCGGGAGACGGAATGAGCAGTTCTTC. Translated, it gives CSAGTSGRRNEQFF.

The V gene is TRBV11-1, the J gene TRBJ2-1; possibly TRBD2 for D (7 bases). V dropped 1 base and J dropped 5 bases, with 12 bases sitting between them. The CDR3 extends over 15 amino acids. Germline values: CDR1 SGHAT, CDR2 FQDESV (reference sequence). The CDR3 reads CASSLGGGTDNEQFF. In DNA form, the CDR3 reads TGTGCCAGCAGCTTAGGGGGGGGCACAGACAATGAGCAGTTCTTC. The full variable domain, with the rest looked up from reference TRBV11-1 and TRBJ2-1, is EAEVAQSPRYKITEKSQAVAFWCDPISGHATLYWYRQILGQGPELLVQFQDESVVDDSQLPKDRFSAERLKGVDSTLKIQPAELGDSAMYLCASSLGGGTDNEQFFGPGTRLTVL.

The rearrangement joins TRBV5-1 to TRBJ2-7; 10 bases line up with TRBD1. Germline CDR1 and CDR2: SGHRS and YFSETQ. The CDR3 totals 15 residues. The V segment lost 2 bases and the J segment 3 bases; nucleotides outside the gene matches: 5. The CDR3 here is CASSFRQGAGYEQYF. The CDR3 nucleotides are TGCGCCAGCAGCTTCCGACAGGGGGCAGGCTACGAGCAGTACTTC.